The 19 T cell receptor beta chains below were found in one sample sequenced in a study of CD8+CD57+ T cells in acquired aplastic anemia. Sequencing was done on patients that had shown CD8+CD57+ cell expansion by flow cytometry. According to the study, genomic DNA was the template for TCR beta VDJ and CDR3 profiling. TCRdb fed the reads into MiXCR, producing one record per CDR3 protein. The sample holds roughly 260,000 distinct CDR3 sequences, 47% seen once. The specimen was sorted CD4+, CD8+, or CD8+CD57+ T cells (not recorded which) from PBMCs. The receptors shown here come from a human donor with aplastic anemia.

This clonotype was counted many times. The CDR3 nucleotides read TGTGCCAGCAGCTTAGTTCTCAGGCTAGCTGAGCAGTTCTTC. It yields the protein CASSLVLRLAEQFF. The chain carries TRBV7-9 and TRBJ2-1; D perhaps matches TRBD2 (5 bases). This CDR3 comprises 14 residues. Germline V gene sequence: CDR1 SEHNR, CDR2 FQNEAQ (reference sequence). Trimming removed 1 base at V and 9 bases at J, with 13 bases between.

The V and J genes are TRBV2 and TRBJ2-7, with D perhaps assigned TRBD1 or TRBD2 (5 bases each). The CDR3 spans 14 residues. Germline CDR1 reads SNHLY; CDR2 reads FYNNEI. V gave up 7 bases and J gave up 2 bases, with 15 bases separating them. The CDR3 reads CASTERADTYEQYF. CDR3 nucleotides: TGTGCCAGCACCGAACGAGCGGACACCTACGAGCAGTACTTC.

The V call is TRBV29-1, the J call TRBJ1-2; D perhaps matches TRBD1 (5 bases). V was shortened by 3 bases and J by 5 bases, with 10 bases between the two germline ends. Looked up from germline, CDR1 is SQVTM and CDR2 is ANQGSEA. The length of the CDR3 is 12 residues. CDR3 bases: TGCAGCGTTGACCGGCAGGGATATGGCTACACCTTC. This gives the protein CSVDRQGYGYTF. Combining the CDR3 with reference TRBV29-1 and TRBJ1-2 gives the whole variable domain SAVISQKPSRDICQRGTSLTIQCQVDSQVTMMFWYRQQPGQSLTLIATANQGSEATYESGFVIDKFPISRPNLTFSTLTVSNMSPEDSSIYLCSVDRQGYGYTFGSGTRLTVV.

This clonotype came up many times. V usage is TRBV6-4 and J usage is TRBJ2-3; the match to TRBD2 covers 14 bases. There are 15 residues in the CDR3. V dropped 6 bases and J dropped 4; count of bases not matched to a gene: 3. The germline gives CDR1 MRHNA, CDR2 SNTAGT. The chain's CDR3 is CASSRTSGGSDTQYF. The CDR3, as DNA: TGTGCCAGCAGCCGGACTAGCGGGGGGTCAGATACGCAGTATTTT.

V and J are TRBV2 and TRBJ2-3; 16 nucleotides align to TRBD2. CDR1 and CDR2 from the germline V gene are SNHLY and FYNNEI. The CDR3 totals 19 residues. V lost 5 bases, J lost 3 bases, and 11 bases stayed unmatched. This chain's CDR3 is CASSPGLAGGAGWTDTQYF. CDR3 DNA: TGTGCCAGCAGTCCGGGACTAGCGGGGGGGGCTGGGTGGACAGATACGCAGTATTTT.

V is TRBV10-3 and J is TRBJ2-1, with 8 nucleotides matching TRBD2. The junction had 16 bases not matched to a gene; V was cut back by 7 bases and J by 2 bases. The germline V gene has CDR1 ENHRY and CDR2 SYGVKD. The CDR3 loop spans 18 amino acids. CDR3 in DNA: TGTGCCATCACGGCCACGACCAGGGCGGGAGGTCCCTACAATGAGCAGTTCTTC. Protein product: CAITATTRAGGPYNEQFF.

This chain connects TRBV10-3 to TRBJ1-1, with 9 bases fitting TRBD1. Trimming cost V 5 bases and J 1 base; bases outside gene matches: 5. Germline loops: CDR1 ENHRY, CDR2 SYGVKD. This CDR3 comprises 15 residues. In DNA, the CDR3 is TGTGCCATCAGTACTCCGGGACAGGGGAACACTGAAGCTTTCTTT. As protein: CAISTPGQGNTEAFF.

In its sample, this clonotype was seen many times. The CDR3 DNA reads TGTGCCAGCAGCTTCAGCGGGGGCACAGATACGCAGTATTTT. It specifies CASSFSGGTDTQYF. The V gene is TRBV7-3, the J gene TRBJ2-3; 7 bases map to TRBD2. Trimming removed 3 bases from V and 1 base from J; junction bases left unmatched: 1. Germline CDR1 is SGHTA and CDR2 is FQGTGA. The CDR3 spans 14 residues. The full variable domain, in which reference TRBV7-3 and TRBJ2-3 provide the parts outside the CDR3, is GAGVSQTPSNKVTEKGKYVELRCDPISGHTALYWYRQSLGQGPEFLIYFQGTGAADDSGLPNDRFFAVRPEGSVSTLKIQRTERGDSAVYLCASSFSGGTDTQYFGPGTRLTVL.

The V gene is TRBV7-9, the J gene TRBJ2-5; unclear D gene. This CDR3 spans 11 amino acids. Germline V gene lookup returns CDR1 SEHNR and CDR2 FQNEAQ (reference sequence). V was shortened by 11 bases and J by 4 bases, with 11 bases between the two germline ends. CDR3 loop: CAELDIETQYF. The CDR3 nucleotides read TGTGCCGAGTTAGATATAGAGACCCAGTACTTC.

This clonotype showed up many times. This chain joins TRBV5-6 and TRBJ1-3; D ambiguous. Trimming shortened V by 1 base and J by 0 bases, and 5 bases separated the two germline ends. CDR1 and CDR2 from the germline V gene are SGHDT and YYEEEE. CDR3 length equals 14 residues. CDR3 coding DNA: TGTGCCAGCAGCTTGCGGGGCTCTGGAAACACCATATATTTT. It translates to CASSLRGSGNTIYF.

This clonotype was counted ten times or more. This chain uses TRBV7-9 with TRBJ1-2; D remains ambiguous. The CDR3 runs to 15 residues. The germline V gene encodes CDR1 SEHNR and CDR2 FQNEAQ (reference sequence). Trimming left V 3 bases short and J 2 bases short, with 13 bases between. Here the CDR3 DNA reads TGTGCCAGCAGCTTGGGGAGACCTGACAACTATGGCTACACCTTC. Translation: CASSLGRPDNYGYTF.

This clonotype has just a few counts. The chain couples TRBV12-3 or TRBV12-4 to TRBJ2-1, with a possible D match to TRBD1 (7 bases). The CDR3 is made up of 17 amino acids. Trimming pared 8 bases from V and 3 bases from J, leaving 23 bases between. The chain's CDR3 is CASPHLAGGSNYNEQFF. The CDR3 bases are TGTGCCAGCCCCCATCTGGCAGGGGGGAGTAACTACAATGAGCAGTTCTTC.

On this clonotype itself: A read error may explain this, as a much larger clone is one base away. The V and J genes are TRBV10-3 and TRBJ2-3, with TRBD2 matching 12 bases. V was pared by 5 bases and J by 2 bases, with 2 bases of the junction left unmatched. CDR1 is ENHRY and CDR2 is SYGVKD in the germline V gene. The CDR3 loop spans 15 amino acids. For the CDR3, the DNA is TGTGCCATCAGTTGGACTAGCGGGAACACAGATACGCAGTATTTT. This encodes CAISWTSGNTDTQYF.

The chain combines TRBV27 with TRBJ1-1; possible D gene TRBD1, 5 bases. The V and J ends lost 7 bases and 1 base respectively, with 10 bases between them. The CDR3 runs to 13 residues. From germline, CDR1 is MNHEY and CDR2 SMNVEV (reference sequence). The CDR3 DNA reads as TGTGCCAGCAAAGCAGGGCCGAACACTGAAGCTTTCTTT. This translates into CASKAGPNTEAFF.

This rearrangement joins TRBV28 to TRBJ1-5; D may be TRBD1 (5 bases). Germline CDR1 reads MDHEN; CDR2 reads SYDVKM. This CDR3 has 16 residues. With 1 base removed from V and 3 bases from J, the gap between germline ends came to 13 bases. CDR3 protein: CASSLFVGEPNQPQHF. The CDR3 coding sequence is TGTGCCAGCAGTTTATTTGTGGGGGAACCCAATCAGCCCCAGCATTTT.

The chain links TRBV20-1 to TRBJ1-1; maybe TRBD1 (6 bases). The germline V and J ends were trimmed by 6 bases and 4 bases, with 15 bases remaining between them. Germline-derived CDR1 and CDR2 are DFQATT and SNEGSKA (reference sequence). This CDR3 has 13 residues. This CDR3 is CSARPGHVTEAFF. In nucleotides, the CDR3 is TGCAGTGCCCGGCCGGGACACGTCACTGAAGCTTTCTTT.

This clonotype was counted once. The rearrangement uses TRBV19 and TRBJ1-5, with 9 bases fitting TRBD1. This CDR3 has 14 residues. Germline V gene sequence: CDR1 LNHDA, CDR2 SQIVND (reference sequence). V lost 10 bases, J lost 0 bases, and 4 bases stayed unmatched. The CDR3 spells CATGQGYSNQPQHF. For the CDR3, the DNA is TGTGCCACGGGACAGGGCTATAGCAATCAGCCCCAGCATTTT.

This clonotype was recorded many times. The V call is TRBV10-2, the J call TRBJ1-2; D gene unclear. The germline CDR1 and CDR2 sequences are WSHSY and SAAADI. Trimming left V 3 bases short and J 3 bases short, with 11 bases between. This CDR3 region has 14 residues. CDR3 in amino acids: CASSDFDSYYGYTF. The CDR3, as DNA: TGCGCCAGCAGTGATTTTGACTCCTACTATGGCTACACCTTC.

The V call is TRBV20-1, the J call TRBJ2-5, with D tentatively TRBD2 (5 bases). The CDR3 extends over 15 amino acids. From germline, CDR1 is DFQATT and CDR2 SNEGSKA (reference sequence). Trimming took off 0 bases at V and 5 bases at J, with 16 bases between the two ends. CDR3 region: CSARDMGSSLETQYF. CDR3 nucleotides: TGCAGTGCTAGAGATATGGGGAGTTCGCTCGAGACCCAGTACTTC.